The 26 T cell receptor beta chains below all came from one sample that was sequenced in a study of blood T cells in healthy people across ages (dated by TCRdb to 2013 to 2016). Libraries were prepared through 5' RACE. The sequencing machine was an Illumina HiSeq 2500. A second PCR of roughly 7 to 11 cycles was performed with a sample-barcoded 5' primer and a J-beta primer mix. TCRdb reworked the public reads: Q25 trimming with fastp, MiXCR clone assembly, productive beta chains retained. Every entry covers one CDR3 protein and lists the most common genes and DNA from its rows. The sample profile shows approximately 1,000,000 distinct CDR3 sequences; more than 30% of them were found once. Over 10% of the sample goes to the ten largest clones. The sample comprised blood. The receptors shown here come from a man aged 18 to 30 in good health.

The rearrangement joins TRBV5-1 to TRBJ2-3; D is ambiguous. V lost 4 bases to trimming and J lost 0 bases, with 12 bases between them. The germline CDR1 and CDR2 sequences are SGHRS and YFSETQ. CDR3 length: 15 residues. CDR3 nucleotides: TGCGCCAGCAGCCCACGACACGAAAGCACAGATACGCAGTATTTT. Amino acid sequence: CASSPRHESTDTQYF.

V gene TRBV12-3 or TRBV12-4 combines with J gene TRBJ1-5, with no clear D. The CDR3 spans 19 residues. V was pared by 4 bases and J by 5 bases, with 27 bases between. CDR3: CASSSPGGSTDGYYQPQHF. DNA for the CDR3: TGTGCCAGCAGTTCACCCGGCGGATCAACGGACGGGTATTATCAGCCCCAGCATTTT.

The CDR3 coding sequence is TGTGCCAGCCGGGACTCCCGGGACTGGGGTGCAAATGAGCAGTACTTC. Its translation is CASRDSRDWGANEQYF. This chain joins TRBV6-1 and TRBJ2-5; maybe TRBD2 (6 bases). V was clipped by 8 bases and J by 11 bases, with 30 bases between them. The CDR3 spans 16 residues. CDR1 is MNHNS and CDR2 is SASEGT in the germline V gene.

In its sample, this clonotype was seen many times. This chain joins TRBV18 and TRBJ2-7; the match to TRBD2 covers 11 bases. Germline V gives CDR1 KGHSH, CDR2 LQKENI. Trimming at V came to 3 bases and at J to 6 bases, leaving 4 bases not matched to a gene. This CDR3 contains 14 residues. The CDR3 here is CASSPGTSGAEQYF. CDR3 nucleotides: TGTGCCAGCTCACCCGGGACTAGCGGTGCCGAGCAGTACTTC.

The rearrangement links TRBV5-6 to TRBJ1-2, with D maybe TRBD1 (5 bases). V dropped 5 bases and J dropped 1 base, with 21 bases sitting between them. Germline V gene lookup returns CDR1 SGHDT and CDR2 YYEEEE. This CDR3 region has 17 residues. The CDR3 DNA sequence: TGTGCCAGCAGTCAGGGTGCTTCTGCCAGTTTTAACTATGGCTACACCTTC. This gives the protein CASSQGASASFNYGYTF.

The rearrangement uses TRBV6-2 or TRBV6-3 and TRBJ2-1; no reliable D call. In germline, CDR1 is MNHEY, CDR2 SVGEGT. This CDR3 contains 12 residues. Trimming took 2 bases from V and 7 from J, leaving 6 bases between them. The CDR3 nucleotides are TGTGCCAGCAGTTACCGGTGGAATGAGCAGTTCTTC. It codes for CASSYRWNEQFF.

The V and J genes are TRBV5-1 and TRBJ1-1, with 12 bases lining up with TRBD1. CDR1 is SGHRS and CDR2 is YFSETQ in the germline V gene. J gave up 4 bases and V 0 bases, and 4 bases lay outside the gene matches. The CDR3 loop spans 16 amino acids. In DNA, the CDR3 is TGCGCCAGCAGCTTGGGAGGGACAGGGGGCTTCACTGAAGCTTTCTTT. Amino acids: CASSLGGTGGFTEAFF.

The gene calls are TRBV4-1 and TRBJ1-4, with 8 bases lining up with TRBD1. The CDR3 has 15 amino acids. Looked up from germline, CDR1 is MGHRA and CDR2 is YSYEKL. Trimming removed 0 bases from V and 6 bases from J; junction bases left unmatched: 3. The CDR3 DNA reads TGCGCCAGCAGCCAAGATGGACAGGGAGATGAAAAACTGTTTTTT. Its protein product is CASSQDGQGDEKLFF.

The sample holds a few counts of this clonotype. The chain is built from TRBV4-1 and TRBJ1-2; 7 bases map to TRBD1. The V segment lost 4 bases and the J segment 6 bases; nucleotides outside the gene matches: 11. The CDR3 is made up of 15 amino acids. CDR1 is MGHRA, CDR2 YSYEKL, per germline. Here the CDR3 reads CASSLPTGNSHGYTF. For the CDR3, the DNA is TGCGCCAGCAGCCTCCCGACAGGGAATTCTCATGGCTACACCTTC.

The V and J genes are TRBV20-1 and TRBJ2-3, with 9 bases fitting TRBD2. CDR1 is DFQATT, CDR2 SNEGSKA, per germline (reference sequence). Trimming took 2 bases from V and 2 from J; bases not matched to a gene: 14. The CDR3 runs to 18 residues. CDR3 protein: CSARTGLASGAHTDTQYF. The CDR3 DNA sequence: TGCAGTGCTAGAACGGGGCTGGCTAGCGGGGCCCACACAGATACGCAGTATTTT.

This clonotype appeared many times. The chain couples TRBV5-1 to TRBJ2-3; D gene unclear. This CDR3 has 14 residues. From germline, CDR1 is SGHRS and CDR2 YFSETQ. Trimming stripped 2 bases from V and 2 bases from J, with 9 bases between. CDR3 bases: TGCGCCAGCAGCTTAACTCTCCCCACAGATACGCAGTATTTT. Its protein product is CASSLTLPTDTQYF. The entire variable domain, with the rest obtained from reference TRBV5-1 and TRBJ2-3, is as follows: KAGVTQTPRYLIKTRGQQVTLSCSPISGHRSVSWYQQTPGQGLQFLFEYFSETQRNKGNFPGRFSGRQFSNSRSEMNVSTLELGDSALYLCASSLTLPTDTQYFGPGTRLTVL.

This clonotype was counted once. The chain combines TRBV2 with TRBJ1-1; D gene ambiguous. Looked up from germline, CDR1 is SNHLY and CDR2 is FYNNEI. This CDR3 has 11 residues. The V gene lost 7 bases and the J gene lost 7 bases, with 10 bases spanning the gap. In DNA form, the CDR3 reads TGTGCCAGCAATCGGGGAAATGAAGCTTTCTTT. The encoded protein is CASNRGNEAFF.

A remark on this clonotype: A read error may be the cause here, since a much bigger clone is one base away. CDR3 bases: TGTGCCAGCAGTTTCGGGCGGTGGGCCCCGCGGAATGAGCAGTACTTC. It codes for CASSFGRWAPRNEQYF. The chain recombines TRBV12-3 or TRBV12-4 with TRBJ2-7; D remains ambiguous. The V gene lost 3 bases and the J gene lost 7 bases, with 22 bases spanning the gap. This CDR3 comprises 16 residues.

This clonotype appeared a few times. This chain links TRBV7-2 with TRBJ1-2; D is uncertain. Germline V gives CDR1 SGHTA, CDR2 FQGNSA. This CDR3 spans 13 amino acids. V was cut by 0 bases and J by 7 bases, with 9 bases left in between. The CDR3 bases are TGTGCCAGCAGCTTAGCTTCGGCGGCTGGCTACACCTTC. It specifies CASSLASAAGYTF. The whole variable domain, remainder taken from reference TRBV7-2 and TRBJ1-2, is GAGVSQSPSNKVTEKGKDVELRCDPISGHTALYWYRQSLGQGLEFLIYFQGNSAPDKSGLPSDRFSAERTGGSVSTLTIQRTQQEDSAVYLCASSLASAAGYTFGSGTRLTVV.

The chain combines TRBV5-1 with TRBJ2-7; TRBD1 agrees at 9 bases. Germline values: CDR1 SGHRS, CDR2 YFSETQ. This CDR3 has 15 amino acids. The trim removed 4 bases at V and 5 bases at J, leaving 10 bases unmatched. Here the CDR3 DNA reads TGCGCCAGCAGCGCGGGGGACAGGGATTCCCACGAGCAGTACTTC. Amino acids: CASSAGDRDSHEQYF.

The sample holds a few counts of this clonotype. This chain links TRBV5-1 with TRBJ1-6; 7 bases are a match to TRBD1. The ends lost 2 bases at V and 8 bases at J; junction bases unmatched: 7. This CDR3 region has 15 residues. The germline V gene encodes CDR1 SGHRS and CDR2 YFSETQ. CDR3 in DNA: TGCGCCAGCAGCTTTAACAGGGGTTCTGATTCACCCCTCCACTTT. Translation gives CASSFNRGSDSPLHF.

This clonotype has only a few counts. One end of the junction varies from germline; a read error may be responsible. Here the CDR3 DNA reads TGTGCCAGCAGTTACGGGGTCCTTAATGGAAAACTGTTTTTT. Translation gives CASSYGVLNGKLFF. The chain combines TRBV6-5 with TRBJ1-4; D is unclear. CDR3 length: 14 amino acids. Germline V gene sequence: CDR1 MNHEY, CDR2 SVGAGI.

Turning to this clonotype: The junction departs from the called germline gene at one end, perhaps through a read error. The rearrangement uses TRBV20-1 and TRBJ1-5; a weak D match, TRBD1 (6 bases). This CDR3 is built from 13 residues. Germline assignment: CDR1 DFQATT and CDR2 SNEGSKA (reference sequence). The CDR3 region has the DNA TGCGGTGCTAGTAGGACAGCGAATCAGCCCCAGCATTTT. It yields the protein CGASRTANQPQHF.

The chain has TRBV11-2 and TRBJ2-5, with D tentatively TRBD1 (6 bases). The V end was cut by 5 bases, the J end by 13 bases, with 17 bases between. The CDR3 contains 12 residues. From germline, CDR1 is SGHAT and CDR2 FQNNGV. CDR3 loop: CASSPDSRYRYF. As DNA, the CDR3 is TGTGCCAGCAGCCCGGACAGTCGGTACAGGTACTTC.

Regarding this clonotype: A much more abundant neighbour one base away suggests this may be a read error. The gene calls are TRBV12-3 or TRBV12-4 and TRBJ2-7; 13 bases map to TRBD2. The end of the DNA fits TRBJ2-5 better, so the J call may be wrong. CDR3 length: 15 amino acids. The CDR3 protein is CASITSGGALETQYF. The CDR3 DNA sequence: TGTGCCAGCATCACTAGCGGGGGGGCCTTAGAGACCCAGTACTTC.

The J gene is TRBJ2-1, the V gene TRBV12-3 or TRBV12-4; no clear D gene. CDR3 size: 13 residues. Deletions cut 2 bases from V and 4 bases from J, with 6 bases between. The CDR3 reads CASSLLVYNEQFF. DNA for the CDR3: TGTGCCAGCAGTTTATTGGTTTACAATGAGCAGTTCTTC.

This chain uses TRBV4-1 with TRBJ2-7, with unresolved D. Trimming took off 0 bases at V and 7 bases at J, with 13 bases between the two ends. CDR3 length equals 14 residues. Germline loops: CDR1 MGHRA, CDR2 YSYEKL. Here the CDR3 DNA reads TGCGCCAGCAGCCAAGAATTTTCGCAGCCTGAGCAGTACTTC. Protein product: CASSQEFSQPEQYF.

V and J are TRBV2 and TRBJ2-1; TRBD1 agrees at 8 bases. The CDR3 runs 15 residues. Germline values: CDR1 SNHLY, CDR2 FYNNEI. V lost 4 bases and J lost 7; bases outside the gene matches: 9. The CDR3, as DNA: TGTGCCAGCAGTGTCGGACAGGGAAGGGAAAATGAGCAGTTCTTC. As protein: CASSVGQGRENEQFF. Full variable domain (outside the CDR3, taken from reference TRBV2 and TRBJ2-1): EPEVTQTPSHQVTQMGQEVILRCVPISNHLYFYWYRQILGQKVEFLVSFYNNEISEKSEIFDDQFSVERPDGSNFTLKIRSTKLEDSAMYFCASSVGQGRENEQFFGPGTRLTVL.

The rearrangement joins TRBV30 to TRBJ1-3, with unresolved D. The CDR3 runs 13 residues. CDR1 GTSNPN and CDR2 SVGIG come from the germline V gene (reference sequence). Trimming took 3 bases from V and 6 from J, leaving 12 bases between them. CDR3 protein: CAWRFTSSNTIYF. CDR3 nucleotide sequence: TGTGCCTGGAGGTTCACAAGTTCAAACACCATATATTTT.

This clonotype was counted many times. The rearrangement joins TRBV12-3 or TRBV12-4 to TRBJ1-2, with TRBD1 matching over 7 bases. V lost 5 bases, J lost 4 bases, and 7 bases stayed unmatched. This CDR3 comprises 14 residues. The CDR3 region has the DNA TGTGCCAGCAGTCTGGGACAGTTTGCCTATGGCTACACCTTC. Its translation: CASSLGQFAYGYTF.

The chain has TRBV3-1 and TRBJ2-3, with 8 bases fitting TRBD2. The CDR3 consists of 16 residues. The V and J ends lost 5 bases and 3 bases, in that order; junction bases with no gene match: 10. Germline values: CDR1 LGHDT, CDR2 YNNKEL (reference sequence). The chain's CDR3 is CASSLSAGGETDTQYF. In nucleotides, the CDR3 is TGTGCCAGCAGCTTAAGTGCGGGGGGCGAGACAGATACGCAGTATTTT.